The present T cell receptor beta chain was sequenced within a study of T-cell memory formation after mild COVID-19. Study-level points and caveats: Researchers found some responding clones in pre-infection memory, a sign that cross-reactive memory joined.

TCRdb reprocessed the 5' RACE reads with MiXCR, giving one entry per CDR3 protein. The sample records 30,000 to 45,000 distinct CDR3 sequences, approximately 10% being singletons. This clonotype was observed a few times. The target antigen is unknown. Germline V gene sequence: CDR1 DFQATT, CDR2 SNEGSKA (reference sequence). The V gene lost 0 bases and the J gene lost 3 bases, with 10 bases spanning the gap. The CDR3 covers 14 residues. The sequencing sample was made of PBMCs or a T cell subset sorted from them (not recorded which). This chain links TRBV20-1 with TRBJ2-3, with D unresolved. The TCR sequence derives from a man between 18 and 35 years old who had mild COVID-19 (a few samples of this study predate the infection). Cell type and time point are not known. The CDR3 is CSAREPRKTDTQYF. In nucleotides, the CDR3 is TGCAGTGCTAGAGAGCCAAGGAAGACAGATACGCAGTATTTT.